This passage covers 14 T cell receptor beta chains from one sample sequenced in a study of cytomegalovirus exposure and HLA in healthy donors. PCR used 60 Vbeta primers and 13 Jbeta primers. TCRdb's copy holds only in-frame clones and misses some; the assay was immunoSEQ multiplex PCR. This sample's table has 130,000 or so clones. Sequences were obtained from PBMCs. All receptors derive from a woman between 18 and 29 years old in good health and CMV-seronegative.

This sequence joins TRBV4-1 and TRBJ2-1; the D is unclear. Germline CDR1 and CDR2: MGHRA and YSYEKL. The CDR3 has 15 amino acids. Trimming left V 0 bases short and J 3 bases short, with 9 bases between. DNA of the CDR3: TGCGCCAGCAGCCAAGAGCCAGGTCGCTACAATGAGCAGTTCTTC. The encoded protein is CASSQEPGRYNEQFF.

V is TRBV6-5 and J is TRBJ2-1, with 8 nucleotides matching TRBD1. The CDR3 is 16 residues long. CDR1 and CDR2 (germline): MNHEY, SVGAGI. The junction had 7 bases not matched to a gene; V was cut back by 2 bases and J by 4 bases. The CDR3 loop is CASSYPGQGLYNEQFF. The CDR3 nucleotides read TGTGCCAGCAGTTACCCAGGACAGGGCTTATACAATGAGCAGTTCTTC.

This chain uses TRBV6-1 with TRBJ2-3; no firm D call. The V gene lost 2 bases and the J gene lost 0 bases, with 6 bases spanning the gap. This CDR3 region has 14 residues. Germline-derived CDR1 and CDR2 are MNHNS and SASEGT. CDR3 sequence reads: CASSEWHSTDTQYF. DNA for the CDR3: TGTGCCAGCAGTGAATGGCACAGCACAGATACGCAGTATTTT.

The V call is TRBV5-1, the J call TRBJ1-5, with D maybe TRBD1 (5 bases). Trimming removed 0 bases at V and 6 bases at J, with 10 bases between. Germline V gives CDR1 SGHRS, CDR2 YFSETQ. This CDR3 has 14 residues. The CDR3 region has the DNA TGCGCCAGCAGCTTGGGGGGGGAAGGTCAGCCCCAGCATTTT. Protein: CASSLGGEGQPQHF.

The CDR3 loop reads CASSVTGSSSYNEQFF. The CDR3 DNA sequence: TGCGCCAGCAGCGTGACAGGTTCTAGCTCCTACAATGAGCAGTTCTTC. The chain is built from TRBV5-1 and TRBJ2-1, with D possibly TRBD1 on 6 matching bases. CDR3 length: 16 residues. V gave up 4 bases and J gave up 0 bases, with 14 bases separating them. Per the germline V gene, CDR1 is SGHRS and CDR2 is YFSETQ.

Notes on this clone: One end of the junction varies from germline; a read error may be responsible. This sequence joins TRBV4-3 and TRBJ1-2, with 9 bases fitting TRBD1. Germline CDR1 is LGHNA and CDR2 is YSLEER. This CDR3 contains 14 residues. The CDR3 bases are TGCGCCGGCAGCCAGAGGACAGGGGAGCGGGGCTACACCTTC. Its translation is CAGSQRTGERGYTF.

The CDR3 protein is CATSRDHNTEAFF. CDR3 bases: TGTGCCACCAGCAGAGACCATAACACTGAAGCTTTCTTT. This sequence joins TRBV15 and TRBJ1-1; D unclear. Trimming pared 0 bases from V and 2 bases from J, leaving 4 bases between. The CDR3 runs to 13 residues. CDR1 LNHNV and CDR2 YYDKDF come from the germline V gene (reference sequence). Full variable domain (remainder filled in from reference TRBV15 and TRBJ1-1): DAMVIQNPRYQVTQFGKPVTLSCSQTLNHNVMYWYQQKSSQAPKLLFHYYDKDFNNEADTPDNFQSRRPNTSFCFLDIRSPGLGDTAMYLCATSRDHNTEAFFGQGTRLTVV.

V gene TRBV11-3 combines with J gene TRBJ2-7; 13 nucleotides agree with TRBD2. Germline V CDR1 and CDR2: SGHNT, YENEEA. V was pared by 4 bases and J by 5 bases, with 2 bases of the junction left unmatched. This CDR3 is built from 14 residues. The CDR3 DNA follows: TGTGCCAGCAGCTCGGGACTAGCGGGACACGAGCAGTACGTC. Translation gives CASSSGLAGHEQYV.

The chain recombines TRBV4-1 with TRBJ2-2, with TRBD1 matching 9 bases. The trim removed 1 base at V and 1 base at J, leaving 1 base unmatched. This CDR3 has 16 residues. The germline CDR1 and CDR2 sequences are MGHRA and YSYEKL. CDR3 in amino acids: CASSQGGQGNTGELFF. The CDR3 DNA follows: TGCGCCAGCAGCCAAGGGGGACAGGGGAACACCGGGGAGCTGTTTTTT.

The rearrangement links TRBV7-2 to TRBJ2-3; a possible D gene is TRBD2 (5 bases). Germline lookup yields CDR1 SGHTA and CDR2 FQGNSA. V dropped 6 bases and J dropped 5 bases, with 18 bases sitting between them. CDR3 size: 15 residues. This chain's CDR3 is CASSLTGVEGDTQYF. In nucleotides, the CDR3 is TGTGCCAGCAGTCTGACCGGTGTCGAGGGAGATACGCAGTATTTT.

The chain recombines TRBV27 with TRBJ2-1; D not resolved. V lost 7 bases and J lost 9, with 19 bases in between. CDR1 and CDR2 (germline): MNHEY, SMNVEV (reference sequence). The CDR3 runs 14 residues. The chain's CDR3 is CASTSLTGWSEQFF. DNA of the CDR3: TGTGCCAGCACTTCTCTGACGGGTTGGAGTGAGCAGTTCTTC.

This chain uses TRBV2 with TRBJ1-4; D remains unclear. The CDR3 is made up of 11 amino acids. Trimming took off 9 bases at V and 8 bases at J, with 10 bases between the two ends. CDR1 and CDR2 (germline): SNHLY, FYNNEI. CDR3 sequence (DNA): TGTGCCAGTTTCCGGGAGGAAAAACTGTTTTTT. It yields the protein CASFREEKLFF.

This sequence joins TRBV7-2 and TRBJ1-5; 7 bases are a match to TRBD1. Germline V gives CDR1 SGHTA, CDR2 FQGNSA. With V trimmed by 1 base and J by 2 bases, 2 bases remained unmatched. The CDR3 loop spans 15 amino acids. CDR3: CASSLGGQRNQPQHF. CDR3 DNA sequence: TGTGCCAGCAGCTTAGGGGGACAGCGCAATCAGCCCCAGCATTTT.

The rearrangement links TRBV18 to TRBJ1-2, with 9 bases identical to TRBD1. J lost 8 bases, V lost 6 bases, and 7 bases had no gene match. The CDR3 totals 13 residues. CDR1 and CDR2 (germline): KGHSH, LQKENI. The CDR3 DNA reads TGTGCCAGCTCTAAGGGACAGGGAAACGGCTACACCTTC. This encodes CASSKGQGNGYTF.